This T cell receptor (beta chain) stems from a study of T cells after yellow fever vaccination. Study summary: The SMART-Seq v4 Ultra Low Input method served to prepare the low-cell-number fractions. Study-level results: Reappearing after the booster were most of the clones from primary vaccination (96% CD4, approximately 86% CD8). Abundant clonotypes (contaminants from the bulk population) could be present in FACS-sorted repertoires.

A single record per CDR3 protein comes from TCRdb applying MiXCR to the 5' RACE reads. Of roughly 400,000 distinct CDR3 sequences in the sample, about 17% were seen once. The CDR3 runs 19 residues. Looked up from germline, CDR1 is DFQATT and CDR2 is SNEGSKA (reference sequence). Unmatched junction bases numbered 14, after V lost 5 bases and J lost 4 bases. Points on this clonotype: Its antigen is still unknown.

V and J are TRBV20-1 and TRBJ2-2; 15 bases are shared with TRBD2. Sequencing used PBMCs, obtained before the yellow fever booster vaccination. This receptor was taken from a man younger than 30 who received the YFV17D yellow fever vaccine. CDR3 sequence (DNA): TGCAGTGCTCCAAAGGGACTAGCGGGGGGATCGCGAGTCACCGGGGAGCTGTTTTTT. Amino acid sequence: CSAPKGLAGGSRVTGELFF.